Only a few counts were recorded for the clone carrying this T cell receptor beta chain. Source study methods: Reference gene primer amplification gave estimated nucleated cell counts. Assay used: immunoSEQ multiplex PCR; TCRdb lists only in-frame clones, some missing. The V and J calls and clone size were taken over from that table, and D and trimming were inferred from the DNA. The sample holds 150,000 or so clones, more than 75% seen once. This specimen belongs to a study of blood T cell repertoires in COVID-19. The cohort comprised adults aged 18 to 89 years residing in about two dozen US areas. The junction had 1 base not matched to a gene; V was cut back by 0 bases and J by 0 bases. The germline V gene has CDR1 SGDLS and CDR2 YYNGEE. The CDR3 length is 15 residues.

The chain couples TRBV9 to TRBJ1-1; 8 nucleotides agree with TRBD1. This sequence was found in a woman aged 45-65 years who had recovered from COVID-19. Sequenced input: PBMCs or T cells enriched from blood (not recorded which). DNA for the CDR3: TGTGCCAGCAGCGTAGGGACAGGGATGAACACTGAAGCTTTCTTT. This sequence encodes CASSVGTGMNTEAFF.